What follows is one T cell receptor beta chain and its context. Its target is unknown. This entry belongs to a study of T-cell reconstitution after alpha-beta-depleted transplantation in children. Regarding the study as a whole: It was reported that alpha-beta T cells came from several hundred expanded graft clones (about two months after transplant). A year post-transplant, T-cell counts and diversity derived mostly from newly produced T cells. Certain patients had high TCRbeta diversity at day 60, and it came from recipient T cells and thymic progenitors that survived.

Preparing the TCRbeta library involved the use of unique molecular identifiers. MiXCR, run by TCRdb on the PCR reads, gives a single entry per CDR3 protein. The table records 60,000 to 100,000 distinct CDR3 sequences, 15% to 20% of them present only once. This clonotype was obtained from a male patient between 2 and 10 years old who had a stem cell transplant for acute lymphoblastic leukemia, so the T cells may come from the graft donor. The sequencing used PBMCs, mostly from graft donor cells, collected 360 days after TCRalphabeta/CD19-depleted stem cell transplant.

This CDR3 reads CASSLRQGGTYEQYF. The CDR3 DNA reads TGTGCCAGCAGTTTGCGACAGGGGGGCACCTACGAGCAGTACTTC. This chain links TRBV12-3 or TRBV12-4 with TRBJ2-7, with 9 bases identical to TRBD1. The CDR3 totals 15 residues. J gave up 2 bases and V 3 bases, and 5 bases lay outside the gene matches.